This TCR beta chain was sequenced during a study of PD-1 blockade in mismatch repair-deficient tumors. The TCR-sequenced patients were a few responders to pembrolizumab. The table came from immunoSEQ multiplex PCR; TCRdb's copy has only in-frame clones and leaves some out. The table has around 40,000 clones, roughly 83% seen once; the top ten hold 0.9% to 1.2%. In its sample, this clone was seen a few times. CDR1 is SGHVS, CDR2 FQNEAQ, per germline. There are 18 residues in the CDR3. V was pared by 5 bases and J by 0 bases, with 13 bases of the junction left unmatched. This TCR derives from an adult with mismatch repair-deficient cancer. The sample was PBMCs, taken 38 weeks after starting pembrolizumab. The chain links TRBV7-8 to TRBJ2-1; TRBD1 matches at 7 bases. CDR3 DNA: TGTGCCAGCAGCCCCCCAGCTGGCAACAGGGGCTCCTACAATGAGCAGTTCTTC. It codes for CASSPPAGNRGSYNEQFF.